Presented here are 22 T cell receptor beta chains from one specimen sequenced in a study of T cells expressing NK-cell markers. TCRdb re-called the 5' RACE reads, yielding one record per CDR3 amino acid sequence without DNA. The listing records 550,000 to 600,000 distinct CDR3 sequences. The sequencing input was blood T cells: a sorted CD56 or NKG2C T cell subset, CD4+ or CD8+ T cells, or bulk PBMC T cells (not recorded which). The receptor source for this set is a man younger than 35 in good health.

The gene calls are TRBV10-2 and TRBJ1-6. This CDR3 contains 12 residues. CDR1 and CDR2 (germline): WSHSY, SAAADI. This CDR3 reads CASMEGGSPLHF.

J is TRBJ2-3 and V is TRBV20-1. CDR3 length equals 14 residues. The germline V gene encodes CDR1 DFQATT and CDR2 SNEGSKA (reference sequence). The CDR3 region is CSARGVGLTDTQYF.

The rearrangement uses TRBV29-1 and TRBJ2-3; TCRdb designates TRBD1, a call that cannot be tested without DNA. The germline V gene encodes CDR1 SQVTM and CDR2 ANQGSEA. The CDR3 loop spans 11 amino acids. CDR3 loop: CSVNLGNTQYF.

The chain employs TRBV20-1 and TRBJ2-3; TCRdb lists TRBD1, though no DNA is available to test this call. Per germline, CDR1 DFQATT and CDR2 SNEGSKA (reference sequence). The CDR3 has 15 amino acids. CDR3 residues: CSATNRGTNTDTQYF.

CDR3: CASTLYGAWDSEQFF. The chain joins TRBV3-1 to TRBJ2-1; there is no DNA to check the TCRdb D call of TRBD1. CDR3 size: 15 residues. CDR1 is LGHDT, CDR2 YNNKEL, per germline (reference sequence).

V is TRBV6-2 or TRBV6-3 and J is TRBJ2-7; the D call from TCRdb, TRBD1, cannot be confirmed without DNA. This CDR3 is built from 11 residues. Germline V gives CDR1 MNHEY, CDR2 SVGEGT. CDR3 sequence: CARRDRVEQYF.

The rearrangement joins TRBV7-3 to TRBJ2-7; the TCRdb call, TRBD2, lacks DNA for checking. Germline lookup yields CDR1 SGHTA and CDR2 FQGTGA. The CDR3 has 15 residues. The CDR3 protein is CASSLGGRATDEQYF.

The rearrangement uses TRBV28 and TRBJ2-4; with no DNA, the TCRdb D assignment of TRBD1 cannot be verified. The length of the CDR3 is 19 residues. Per the germline V gene, CDR1 is MDHEN and CDR2 is SYDVKM. CDR3 sequence reads: CASNHRQGNSGGLLDIQYF.

The chain combines TRBV20-1 with TRBJ2-2; TCRdb reports TRBD1, a call that lacks DNA to check it against. This CDR3 contains 14 residues. Per the germline V gene, CDR1 is DFQATT and CDR2 is SNEGSKA (reference sequence). The CDR3 protein is CSALQGGSAGELFF.

The rearrangement uses TRBV5-1 and TRBJ2-1. The CDR3 consists of 12 residues. The germline V gene has CDR1 SGHRS and CDR2 YFSETQ. CDR3 residues: CASSFLEDEQFF.

The chain carries TRBV14 and TRBJ2-1; there is no DNA to check the TCRdb D call of TRBD2. The CDR3 sequence is 17 residues long. Germline V gives CDR1 SGHDN, CDR2 FVKESK. The CDR3 loop reads CASSQDRASGSMYEQFF.

The J gene is TRBJ2-7, the V gene TRBV18; TCRdb picks TRBD2, but there is no DNA to check that call. This CDR3 region has 15 residues. Germline V lookup: CDR1 KGHSH, CDR2 LQKENI. The CDR3 here is CASTTAGLDRGEQYF.

The chain recombines TRBV27 with TRBJ1-5; without DNA, the TCRdb call of TRBD1 cannot be checked. The CDR3 is made up of 13 amino acids. Germline CDR1 MNHEY, CDR2 SMNVEV (reference sequence). The CDR3 spells CASSPPGNQPQHF.

The chain is built from TRBV24-1 and TRBJ2-2; without DNA, the TCRdb call of TRBD2 cannot be checked. The CDR3 covers 17 residues. The germline V gene has CDR1 KGHDR and CDR2 SFDVKD. CDR3: CATSDFFRGRFTGELFF.

This chain joins TRBV23-1 and TRBJ2-2; TCRdb gives TRBD1 as the D gene, but with no DNA this cannot be confirmed. TRBV23-1 qualifies as an ORF whose function is uncertain. This CDR3 is built from 15 residues. The CDR3 loop is CASSPRGPTPGSCFF.

The gene calls are TRBV30 and TRBJ1-6; the D call from TCRdb, TRBD1, cannot be confirmed without DNA. Germline V lookup: CDR1 GTSNPN, CDR2 SVGIG (reference sequence). The CDR3 totals 15 residues. The CDR3 loop is CAWSPQGQGNSPLHF.

The chain couples TRBV20-1 to TRBJ2-5; the TCRdb D gene call, TRBD1, has no DNA to confirm it. CDR1 and CDR2 from the germline V gene are DFQATT and SNEGSKA (reference sequence). The CDR3 runs to 14 residues. The chain's CDR3 is CSARDGTGLQTQYF.

This chain links TRBV20-1 with TRBJ2-1; TCRdb outputs TRBD2, but without DNA this stays unchecked. This CDR3 has 15 residues. CDR1 and CDR2 from the germline V gene are DFQATT and SNEGSKA (reference sequence). The CDR3 loop reads CSAPKAGISYNEQFF.

The chain recombines TRBV7-6 with TRBJ2-3; TCRdb indicates TRBD1, and absent DNA this call remains unverified. Germline loops: CDR1 SGHVS, CDR2 FNYEAQ. The CDR3 sequence is 16 residues long. CDR3 region: CASSAAPGQGIDTQYF.

The CDR3 region is CSATNRGGYNEQFF. The chain couples TRBV20-1 to TRBJ2-1; TCRdb selects TRBD1, and the lack of DNA leaves this call unchecked. Germline values: CDR1 DFQATT, CDR2 SNEGSKA (reference sequence). The CDR3 is 14 residues long.

This rearrangement joins TRBV20-1 to TRBJ1-2; lacking DNA, the TRBD1 call made by TCRdb goes unchecked. The CDR3 has 15 amino acids. CDR1 and CDR2 (germline): DFQATT, SNEGSKA (reference sequence). The CDR3 protein is CSARPPTGANYGYTF.

The chain is built from TRBV3-1 and TRBJ1-6. The CDR3 sequence is 16 residues long. CDR1 LGHDT and CDR2 YNNKEL come from the germline V gene (reference sequence). The CDR3 loop reads CASSQEPSFADSPLHF.